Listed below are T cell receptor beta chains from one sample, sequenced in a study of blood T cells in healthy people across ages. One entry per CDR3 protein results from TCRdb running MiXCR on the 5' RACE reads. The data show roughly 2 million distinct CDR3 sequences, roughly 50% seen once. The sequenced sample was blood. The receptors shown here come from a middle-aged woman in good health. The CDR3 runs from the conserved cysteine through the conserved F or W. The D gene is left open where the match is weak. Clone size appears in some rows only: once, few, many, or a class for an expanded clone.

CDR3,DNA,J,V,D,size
CASSLGRVRSSTNEKLFF,TGTGCCAGCAGCTTAGGCAGGGTTCGATCATCAACTAATGAAAAACTGTTTTTT,TRBJ1-4,TRBV7-2,.,.
CSVVPLRGGLSEQFF,TGCAGCGTTGTTCCCCTGCGGGGGGGCCTGAGTGAGCAGTTCTTC,TRBJ2-1,TRBV29-1,TRBD2,few
CASSLTTLEQFF,TGTGCCAGCAGCTTGACCACATTAGAGCAGTTCTTC,TRBJ2-1,TRBV7-2,.,.
CASSRSGVIDIQYF,TGTGCCAGCAGTCGGTCCGGAGTTATCGACATTCAGTACTTC,TRBJ2-4,TRBV6-2/TRBV6-3,.,.
CSASWTRIQETQYF,TGCAGTGCTAGTTGGACCAGGATCCAAGAGACCCAGTACTTC,TRBJ2-5,TRBV20-1,.,.
CASRKAGTGQGYTF,TGCGCCAGCAGGAAGGCCGGGACAGGACAAGGCTACACCTTC,TRBJ1-2,TRBV5-1,TRBD1,.
CASSAESRGTQETQYF,TGTGCCAGCAGCGCCGAGTCGAGAGGGACCCAAGAGACCCAGTACTTC,TRBJ2-5,TRBV9,.,.
CSAIPSRMGTDAQYF,TGCAGTGCTATCCCCAGCAGAATGGGGACAGATGCGCAGTATTTT,TRBJ2-3,TRBV20-1,TRBD1,.
CASSLTRGREKLFF,TGCGCCAGCAGCCTAACGAGGGGGCGGGAAAAACTGTTTTTT,TRBJ1-4,TRBV4-3,TRBD1,once
CASSLWGQKEYEQYF,TGTGCCAGCAGTTTATGGGGACAGAAGGAGTACGAGCAGTACTTC,TRBJ2-7,TRBV28,TRBD1,few
CASSQEGGAVDTQYF,TGCGCCAGCAGCCAGGAGGGGGGCGCGGTAGATACGCAGTATTTT,TRBJ2-3,TRBV4-3,.,.
CSAMGQLGGYTF,TGCAGTGCTATGGGGCAGCTGGGCGGCTACACCTTC,TRBJ1-2,TRBV20-1,.,few
CASSQDRVSNTEAFF,TGCGCCAGCAGCCAAGACCGGGTCTCTAACACTGAAGCTTTCTTT,TRBJ1-1,TRBV4-3,.,.
CASSQGLRTSNYGYTF,TGCGCCAGCAGCCAAGGGCTCAGGACTAGTAACTATGGCTACACCTTC,TRBJ1-2,TRBV4-3,.,.
CASLEVNRGETQYF,TGTGCCAGCCTCGAAGTTAACCGGGGGGAGACCCAGTACTTC,TRBJ2-5,TRBV6-1,.,many
CSARIGQETQYF,TGCAGTGCTAGGATCGGACAAGAGACCCAGTACTTC,TRBJ2-5,TRBV20-1,.,few
CASTPGVYNEQYF,TGTGCCAGCACCCCCGGGGTCTACAATGAGCAGTACTTC,TRBJ2-7,TRBV6-5,.,.
CASSLSLAANEQFF,TGTGCCAGCAGTTTATCACTAGCGGCTAATGAGCAGTTCTTC,TRBJ2-1,TRBV12-3/TRBV12-4,TRBD2,few
CASSYSIGTEKVNTEAFF,TGTGCCAGCAGTTACTCGATTGGGACAGAAAAGGTGAACACTGAAGCTTTCTTT,TRBJ1-1,TRBV6-2/TRBV6-3,TRBD1,.
CASSPYDRLNTEAFF,TGTGCCAGCTCACCATATGACAGACTGAACACTGAAGCTTTCTTT,TRBJ1-1,TRBV18,.,.
CSVDQGLSEETQYF,TGCAGCGTTGACCAGGGACTGAGTGAAGAGACCCAGTACTTC,TRBJ2-5,TRBV29-1,.,.
CASLEGPGANVLTF,TGTGCCAGCCTTGAAGGGCCTGGGGCCAACGTCCTGACTTTC,TRBJ2-6,TRBV28,.,.
CASSIGHPAYQGTQYF,TGTGCCAGCAGCATTGGACACCCCGCTTACCAAGGGACCCAGTACTTC,TRBJ2-5,TRBV11-2,.,.
CASSQDGDPLYEQYF,TGCGCCAGCAGCCAAGATGGGGATCCCCTCTACGAGCAGTACTTC,TRBJ2-7,TRBV4-3,.,few
CASSPQVAGGYQETQYF,TGTGCCAGCAGCCCGCAGGTCGCGGGAGGGTACCAAGAGACCCAGTACTTC,TRBJ2-5,TRBV5-4,TRBD2,.
CASGLQVGTGTDTQYF,TGTGCTAGTGGTTTGCAGGTCGGGACCGGCACAGATACGCAGTATTTT,TRBJ2-3,TRBV12-5,.,.
CAISPLAGGYNEQFF,TGTGCCATCAGCCCCCTAGCGGGAGGATACAATGAGCAGTTCTTC,TRBJ2-1,TRBV10-3,TRBD2,.
CATSRDSGSYNEQFF,TGTGCCACCAGCAGAGATAGCGGTTCCTACAATGAGCAGTTCTTC,TRBJ2-1,TRBV15,.,few
CASSQTRTGELFF,TGCGCCAGCAGCCAAACCCGGACAGGGGAGCTGTTTTTT,TRBJ2-2,TRBV4-3,.,once
CASSQEGRGLGGTDTQYF,TGCGCCAGCAGCCAAGAAGGGAGAGGGTTGGGGGGGACAGATACGCAGTATTTT,TRBJ2-3,TRBV4-3,TRBD2,.
CASGLGYETGKGSYEQYF,TGTGCTAGTGGTTTGGGATATGAGACAGGGAAGGGGTCCTACGAGCAGTACTTC,TRBJ2-7,TRBV12-5,TRBD1,few
CSVGQVMGYNEQFF,TGCAGCGTTGGGCAGGTCATGGGGTACAATGAGCAGTTCTTC,TRBJ2-1,TRBV29-1,.,few
CASSNRGTGFDNEQFF,TGTGCCAGCAGTAACCGCGGGACAGGGTTCGACAATGAGCAGTTCTTC,TRBJ2-1,TRBV27,TRBD1,.
CATSPMGGQETQYF,TGTGCCACCTCACCCATGGGGGGCCAAGAGACCCAGTACTTC,TRBJ2-5,TRBV24-1,.,.
CASSQDRGQGASPQHF,TGTGCCAGCAGCCAAGATAGGGGACAGGGGGCCTCTCCCCAGCATTTT,TRBJ1-5,TRBV4-2,TRBD1,.
CASSMGLAGGRFTDTQYF,TGTGCCAGCAGTATGGGACTAGCGGGGGGGCGGTTCACAGATACGCAGTATTTT,TRBJ2-3,TRBV6-1,TRBD2,.
CASSQDLTVGNEQFF,TGCGCCAGCAGCCAAGATTTGACAGTGGGAAATGAGCAGTTCTTC,TRBJ2-1,TRBV4-3,.,.
CASSYQTSLSTDTQYF,TGTGCCAGCAGTTACCAGACTAGCCTAAGCACAGATACGCAGTATTTT,TRBJ2-3,TRBV6-5,TRBD2,.
CSVDRGGPADTQYF,TGCAGCGTTGACAGGGGGGGCCCGGCAGATACGCAGTATTTT,TRBJ2-3,TRBV29-1,.,few
CSVQIPYQETQYF,TGCAGTGTTCAGATTCCTTACCAAGAGACCCAGTACTTC,TRBJ2-5,TRBV20-1,.,.
CSVNSHGGSNEKLFF,TGCAGCGTTAATTCCCATGGAGGATCTAATGAAAAACTGTTTTTT,TRBJ1-4,TRBV29-1,.,.
CASSLVFADTRYF,TGTGCCAGCAGTTTGGTTTTCGCAGATACGCGGTATTTT,TRBJ2-3,TRBV27,.,once
CATSNPRGAGQYEQYF,TGTGCCACCAGCAACCCTAGGGGAGCAGGGCAATACGAGCAGTACTTC,TRBJ2-7,TRBV15,.,.
CASSQLAGLINEQFF,TGTGCCAGCAGTCAACTAGCGGGGTTAATAAATGAGCAGTTCTTC,TRBJ2-1,TRBV27,TRBD2,few
CASSSTIGGRYEQYF,TGTGCCAGCAGCTCTACTATAGGGGGACGGTACGAGCAGTACTTC,TRBJ2-7,TRBV28,.,once
CASSFTPGLAGASDTQYF,TGTGCCAGCAGTTTTACGCCCGGACTAGCGGGGGCCTCAGATACGCAGTATTTT,TRBJ2-3,TRBV12-3/TRBV12-4,TRBD2,.
CATGRPDQETQYF,TGTGCCACGGGACGCCCGGACCAAGAGACCCAGTACTTC,TRBJ2-5,TRBV24-1,.,.
CASSVTEDGYTF,TGTGCCAGCAGCGTGACAGAGGATGGCTACACCTTC,TRBJ1-2,TRBV9,.,.
CSARLSGGAANIQYF,TGCAGTGCTAGACTGAGTGGGGGGGCCGCAAACATTCAGTACTTC,TRBJ2-4,TRBV20-1,.,.
CAGSSYPAGSETQYF,TGTGCCGGCAGTTCCTACCCAGCGGGGAGTGAGACCCAGTACTTC,TRBJ2-5,TRBV27,TRBD2,.
CATSEARPDRVETQYF,TGTGCCACCAGTGAGGCTAGGCCGGACCGTGTGGAGACCCAGTACTTC,TRBJ2-5,TRBV24-1,.,.